This TCR beta chain was recovered during a study of spatial heterogeneity in lung cancer. Time point of the sample: sample taken at primary tumor resection. From tumor, nontumor lung or frozen PBMC, whole RNA was taken unsorted for sequencing. The presence of a unique molecular identifier marked each TCR cDNA molecule. From the 5' RACE reads, TCRdb called clonotypes with MiXCR, one entry per CDR3 protein. The table shows approximately 12,000 distinct CDR3 sequences, with approximately 6.2% occurring only once. CDR3 length: 11 amino acids. Per the germline V gene, CDR1 is DFQATT and CDR2 is SNEGSKA (reference sequence). The V end lost 5 bases, the J end lost 5 bases, and 8 bases lay between the germline ends.

This clonotype was obtained from a male donor with early-stage non-small cell lung cancer. The chain links TRBV20-1 to TRBJ2-3; D not resolved. The material was normal lung tissue next to the tumor, obtained at surgery. CDR3 loop: CSAFLGDTQYF. CDR3 sequence (DNA): TGCAGTGCTTTTTTAGGAGATACGCAGTATTTT.